The rows below give T cell receptor beta chains drawn from one sample of a study of CD8+ T cells in alopecia areata. Sequenced by immunoSEQ multiplex PCR; TCRdb stores in-frame clones only, minus some. The sample gives about 110,000 clones, roughly 59% of which show up once; 20% to 25% is in the top ten. The sample taken for sequencing was CD8+ T cells sorted from blood. The receptors were sampled from a human donor in good health. Each CDR3 is given with its conserved first and last residue. The order of the fields is J gene, CDR3 length, V gene, CDR3 protein.

TRBJ1-2 15 TRBV27 CASSFSTGGGYGYTF
TRBJ1-4 11 TRBV20-1 CSARGVSKLFF
TRBJ1-2 13 TRBV30 CACPRDHNYGYTF
TRBJ1-2 14 TRBV19 CASSPGTVTTGYTF
TRBJ1-5 14 TRBV27 CASSLSLPDQPQHF
TRBJ2-7 13 TRBV29-1 CSVEDQDRVEQYF
TRBJ1-2 17 TRBV2 CASSVTQDGVTKEGYTF
TRBJ2-7 15 TRBV4-2 CASSQDDGGASEQYF
TRBJ1-2 12 TRBV2 CASTEGSYGYTF
TRBJ1-1 13 TRBV19 CASSQWTNTEAFF
TRBJ1-2 16 TRBV27 CASSPTPGGVFYGYTF
TRBJ1-1 13 TRBV19 CASSIGWSTEAFF
TRBJ1-2 13 TRBV29-1 CSARDSVVYGYTF
TRBJ1-1 12 TRBV6-1 CASSSSSDAAFF
TRBJ1-2 17 TRBV28 CASSPFRGAHREDGYTF
TRBJ1-2 13 TRBV6-6 CASTVQGNYGYTF
TRBJ2-1 17 TRBV29-1 CSVGPFPGQGYIDEQFF
TRBJ2-7 16 TRBV13 CASSSEGQGPPYEQYF
TRBJ2-3 15 TRBV5-1 CASSLGGGSTDTQYF
TRBJ2-5 12 TRBV29-1 CSVEERTETQYF
TRBJ2-7 14 TRBV19 CASSMAGGSYEQYF
TRBJ2-1 15 TRBV4-1 CASSASSGGADEQFF
TRBJ2-1 11 TRBV5-8 CASSLEAEQFF
TRBJ2-5 17 TRBV7-2 CASSQGQGMRGQETQYF
TRBJ2-5 14 TRBV5-6 CASSLAELQETQYF
TRBJ1-5 12 TRBV19 CASDTGYQPQHF
TRBJ1-2 14 TRBV29-1 CSVESGQGAFGYTF
TRBJ2-2 14 TRBV6-5 CASSYSAGDGELFF
TRBJ2-7 14 TRBV4-1 CASSQRGNLNEQYF
TRBJ2-2 17 TRBV7-2 CASSPTPGQSISGELFF
TRBJ2-2 15 TRBV19 CASSIFFPNTGELFF
TRBJ1-6 12 TRBV7-9 CASSFPMQALHF
TRBJ1-2 15 TRBV19 CASSIGGQTIYGYTF
TRBJ2-7 13 TRBV12-5 CASGLVEVYEQYF
TRBJ2-7 13 TRBV5-6 CASSSGLSYEQYF
TRBJ1-5 11 TRBV28 CAEGVGGPQHF
TRBJ1-2 14 TRBV30 CAWSVPWDASGYTF
TRBJ1-1 13 TRBV5-6 CASSLGGGAEAFF